Below are 7 T cell receptor beta chains sequenced from a single sample in a study of T cell responses to AZD1222 COVID-19 vaccine. Data came from immunoSEQ multiplex PCR; TCRdb stores just in-frame clones and leaves some out. This table has approximately 160,000 clones, 90% to 95% appearing once. Source: peripheral blood, taken on day 0 of AZD1222 vaccination. These receptors were taken from an adult in good health.

Ten or more counts support this clone. This chain connects TRBV19 to TRBJ1-2; 9 bases match TRBD1. CDR1 is LNHDA, CDR2 SQIVND, per germline (reference sequence). The CDR3 is 14 residues long. J lost 6 bases, V lost 2 bases, and 4 bases had no gene match. The CDR3 nucleotides read TGTGCCAGTAGTATATTCGGACAGGGGAATGGCTACACCTTC. As protein: CASSIFGQGNGYTF.

This chain connects TRBV5-4 to TRBJ1-5; 8 nucleotides line up with TRBD1. The CDR3 loop spans 14 amino acids. The germline gives CDR1 SGHNT, CDR2 YYREEE (reference sequence). The J segment lost 9 bases and the V segment lost 4 bases, leaving 9 bases of the junction unmatched. The CDR3 here is CASSLGQEGRPQHF. As DNA, the CDR3 is TGTGCCAGCAGCCTGGGACAGGAGGGACGGCCCCAGCATTTT.

The gene calls are TRBV6-5 and TRBJ1-4; D not certain. Germline lookup yields CDR1 MNHEY and CDR2 SVGAGI. There are 13 residues in the CDR3. Trimming removed 0 bases at V and 8 bases at J, with 7 bases between. CDR3 DNA sequence: TGTGCCAGCAGTTACTCGTGGCAAGAAAAACTGTTTTTT. Translated: CASSYSWQEKLFF.

This chain uses TRBV4-1 with TRBJ1-2; no firm D call. Germline V gene data show CDR1 as MGHRA and CDR2 as YSYEKL. The CDR3 loop spans 13 amino acids. Trimming took 4 bases from V and 2 from J, leaving 8 bases between them. CDR3 residues: CASSLSGNYGYTF. The DNA of the CDR3 is TGCGCCAGCAGCCTGTCGGGAAACTATGGCTACACCTTC.

The chain has TRBV28 and TRBJ2-3; the D gene is possibly TRBD2 (6 bases). From germline, CDR1 is MDHEN and CDR2 SYDVKM. The CDR3 is 16 residues long. V gave up 2 bases and J gave up 3 bases, with 15 bases separating them. CDR3 bases: TGTGCCAGCAGTTTAGGGCGACTAGGCCTAACAGATACGCAGTATTTT. Translation gives CASSLGRLGLTDTQYF.

This chain joins TRBV2 and TRBJ1-1; D is undetermined. CDR3 length equals 14 residues. CDR1 is SNHLY and CDR2 is FYNNEI in the germline V gene. The ends were cut back, 6 bases at V and 6 bases at J, with 17 bases in the middle. CDR3 region: CASRTRGLLAEAFF. The CDR3 coding sequence is TGTGCCAGCAGAACTCGAGGACTACTGGCTGAAGCTTTCTTT. Supplemented by reference TRBV2 and TRBJ1-1, the full variable domain reads EPEVTQTPSHQVTQMGQEVILRCVPISNHLYFYWYRQILGQKVEFLVSFYNNEISEKSEIFDDQFSVERPDGSNFTLKIRSTKLEDSAMYFCASRTRGLLAEAFFGQGTRLTVV.

The chain joins TRBV5-1 to TRBJ2-1; 7 bases are shared with TRBD1. Germline V lookup: CDR1 SGHRS, CDR2 YFSETQ. CDR3 size: 16 residues. V dropped 0 bases and J dropped 0; count of bases not matched to a gene: 3. CDR3 bases: TGCGCCAGCAGCTTGGGATCAGGGGGCTCCTACAATGAGCAGTTCTTC. This sequence encodes CASSLGSGGSYNEQFF.